A selection of T cell receptor beta chains follows, all from one sample in a study of chronic HIV infection and antiretroviral therapy. Each CDR3 protein is one row after TCRdb ran MiXCR on the 5' RACE reads. The data hold around 30,000 distinct CDR3 sequences, with 8% to 10% observed a single time. The sample comprised peripheral blood. The receptors here all came from an adult who had HIV and had not received antiretroviral therapy, or was an uninfected healthy control (not recorded which). The CDR3 runs from the conserved cysteine through the conserved F or W. D genes are given only for firm matches. Expanded clones are given a class, and other clones once, few, many or no size at all.

>few|TRBD1|TRBV2|TRBJ2-5
TGTGCCAGCCAGGGACAGACCCAAGAGACCCAGTACTTC
CASQGQTQETQYF
>few|NA|TRBV11-2|TRBJ1-1
TGTGCCAGCAGCTTAGACTCAGGGACCCATACCCTGATGAACACTGAAGCTTTCTTT
CASSLDSGTHTLMNTEAFF
>many|TRBD1|TRBV15|TRBJ2-1
TGTGCCACCAGCAGAGATAGGGGATCAGGGACAGGGGTAGATGAGCAGTTCTTC
CATSRDRGSGTGVDEQFF
>few|TRBD1|TRBV28|TRBJ1-2
TGTGCCAGCAGTTCCCCCGGACAGGGGGGCGGCTACACCTTC
CASSSPGQGGGYTF
>few|TRBD2|TRBV20-1|TRBJ2-1
TGCAGTGCTAGACCGAGGGGACTAGCGAGGGGGGAGCAGTTCTTC
CSARPRGLARGEQFF
>many|NA|TRBV7-9|TRBJ2-1
TGTGCCAGCAGCTCACTGAGGGACAAAGAGCAGTTCTTC
CASSSLRDKEQFF
>NA|NA|TRBV4-2|TRBJ2-3
TGTGCCAGCAGCCAAGGAGCCGATAGCACAGATACGCAGTATTTT
CASSQGADSTDTQYF
>few|TRBD2|TRBV7-3|TRBJ2-5
TGTGCCAGCAGCTCGACTAGCGGGGGGCCCCAAGAGACCCAGTACTTC
CASSSTSGGPQETQYF
>NA|NA|TRBV14|TRBJ1-2
TGTGCCAGCAGCCTCGGCGGCACCTCCTATGGCTACACCTTC
CASSLGGTSYGYTF
>many|NA|TRBV5-1|TRBJ2-7
TGCGCCAGCAGCTTGTCACAGCCCGGCGAGCAGTACTTC
CASSLSQPGEQYF
>many|TRBD1|TRBV24-1|TRBJ2-5
TGTGCCACCAGTGATTCTGACAGGGAAGAGACCCAGTACTTC
CATSDSDREETQYF
>NA|TRBD1|TRBV10-3|TRBJ1-3
TGTGCCATCAGTGATCCCCCGGGACAGGGAATAAACACCATATATTTT
CAISDPPGQGINTIYF
>few|TRBD1|TRBV7-9|TRBJ1-1
TGTGCCAGCAGCAAGTGGACAGGGACATACACTGAAGCTTTCTTT
CASSKWTGTYTEAFF
>NA|NA|TRBV18|TRBJ1-2
TGTGCCAGCTCCCCTAGCATCGACGGAAACTATGGCTACACCTTC
CASSPSIDGNYGYTF
>few|TRBD1|TRBV29-1|TRBJ2-2
TGCAGCGTCGGGACAGGGGGTCGCACCGGGGAGCTGTTTTTT
CSVGTGGRTGELFF
>few|NA|TRBV18|TRBJ1-1
TGTGCCAGCTCACGGTCGACAGGGAACACTGAAGCTTTCTTT
CASSRSTGNTEAFF
>many|NA|TRBV12-3/TRBV12-4|TRBJ2-7
TGTGCCAGCAGTCCGGACAGCTCCTACGAGCAGTACTTC
CASSPDSSYEQYF
>medium-sized|TRBD2|TRBV10-3|TRBJ2-1
TGTGCCATCAATGGTCGGAGCAGCGGGGGTCCCAGTGAGCAGTTCTTC
CAINGRSSGGPSEQFF
>many|NA|TRBV20-1|TRBJ2-3
TGCAGTGCTAGACCAACCTCGGGGGTGTACACAGATACGCAGTATTTT
CSARPTSGVYTDTQYF
>many|NA|TRBV4-1|TRBJ2-3
TGCGCCAGCAGCATTGGACCCAGCACAGATACGCAGTATTTT
CASSIGPSTDTQYF
>many|TRBD2|TRBV9|TRBJ2-3
TGTGCCAGCACGGGGACTAGCGGGGGCACAGATACGCAGTATTTT
CASTGTSGGTDTQYF
>NA|TRBD2|TRBV15|TRBJ2-1
TGTGCCACCAGCGGACTAGCGGGAGCAGGCAATGAGCAGTTCTTC
CATSGLAGAGNEQFF
>many|NA|TRBV27|TRBJ1-5
TGTGCCAGCAGTCAAGGGACACGGTATCAGCCCCAGCATTTT
CASSQGTRYQPQHF
>few|NA|TRBV7-9|TRBJ1-3
TGTGCCAGCAGCTCGCTGATTTTTGGAAACACCATATATTTT
CASSSLIFGNTIYF
>few|NA|TRBV7-9|TRBJ2-4
TGTGCCAGCAGCGCCTCCCAGCCTTATCAGTACTTC
CASSASQPYQYF
>many|TRBD2|TRBV29-1|TRBJ2-7
TGCAGCGTTGCTCCCCTAGCGGGAGGGCACGAGCAGTACTTC
CSVAPLAGGHEQYF
>NA|NA|TRBV28|TRBJ2-7
TGTGCCAGCAGTTTGAGCGGGACACTTACCTACGAGCAGTACTTC
CASSLSGTLTYEQYF
>medium-sized|TRBD2|TRBV4-3|TRBJ2-2
TGCGCCAGCAGCCAAGTGATCAGCGGGGAAACCGGGGAGCTGTTTTTT
CASSQVISGETGELFF
>few|NA|TRBV20-1|TRBJ1-2
TGCAGTGCTCTTCCAGGGGTACTGCGTGGCTACACCTTC
CSALPGVLRGYTF
>many|NA|TRBV5-1|TRBJ1-1
TGCGCCAGCAGCACGACAAGGAACACTGAAGCTTTCTTT
CASSTTRNTEAFF
>few|NA|TRBV7-6|TRBJ2-1
TGTGCCAGCAGCTTAGGTCCGGGGCCTATTGTCCATGAGCAGTTCTTC
CASSLGPGPIVHEQFF
>many|TRBD2|TRBV12-3/TRBV12-4|TRBJ2-7
TGTGCCAGCAGTTTATGGGGGGAGGGCTACGAGCAGTACTTC
CASSLWGEGYEQYF
>NA|NA|TRBV6-1|TRBJ2-2
TGTGCCAGCAGTGAAGCGCGGCAGGGTTACACCGGGGAGCTGTTTTTT
CASSEARQGYTGELFF
>NA|NA|TRBV7-9|TRBJ1-5
TGTGCCAGCAGCTTGCACGGGGACAATCAGCCCCAGCATTTT
CASSLHGDNQPQHF
>many|TRBD2|TRBV6-5|TRBJ2-2
TGTGCCAGCACTATGAGCGGGACGAACACCGGGGAGCTGTTTTTT
CASTMSGTNTGELFF
>NA|TRBD1|TRBV6-1|TRBJ1-1
TGTGCCAGCAGTGATGGGACAGGGGACACTGAAGCTTTCTTT
CASSDGTGDTEAFF
>NA|NA|TRBV11-1|TRBJ2-7
TGTGCCAGCAGCTTAGTTAGAGCTAGCGTCGAGCAGTACTTC
CASSLVRASVEQYF
>many|TRBD2|TRBV4-3|TRBJ2-1
TGCGCCAGCAGCCAAGCTGGGCTAGCGGGGGGTGGTGAGCAGTTCTTC
CASSQAGLAGGGEQFF
>many|TRBD2|TRBV6-6|TRBJ2-1
TGTGCCAGCAGTTACTCCCGAGGTGTAGGGCGGGAGGGCCGGAATGAGCAGTTCTTC
CASSYSRGVGREGRNEQFF
>NA|NA|TRBV7-2|TRBJ2-7
TGTGCCAGCAGCTCAAAGGGTGGGGGTATCGAGCAGTACTTC
CASSSKGGGIEQYF
>NA|TRBD2|TRBV5-1|TRBJ2-1
TGCGCCAGCAGCTCCTCTCGCGGGGGAAGGTCCTACAATGAGCAGTTCTTC
CASSSSRGGRSYNEQFF
>many|TRBD2|TRBV6-4|TRBJ2-1
TGTGCCTTGAGGGAGCGGGAGAGGAGTGAGCAGTTCTTC
CALRERERSEQFF
>NA|TRBD1|TRBV13|TRBJ2-7
TGTGCCAGCAGCTACGGGACAGATTCCTACGAGCAGTACTTC
CASSYGTDSYEQYF
>many|NA|TRBV7-9|TRBJ2-1
TGTGCCAGCAGCTTAGTCAGGAGTCCTTCCTACAATGAGCAGTTCTTC
CASSLVRSPSYNEQFF
>many|TRBD1|TRBV12-3/TRBV12-4|TRBJ2-7
TGTGCCAGCAGTTTCCCCGGGACAGCCTACGAGCAGTACTTC
CASSFPGTAYEQYF
>NA|NA|TRBV29-1|TRBJ1-2
TGCAGCGTTGAATGGTCCATCGGCTATGGCTACACCTTC
CSVEWSIGYGYTF
>NA|NA|TRBV29-1|TRBJ1-1
TGCAGCGTTGCAGGACGGGCCCGCACTGAAGCTTTCTTT
CSVAGRARTEAFF
>NA|NA|TRBV14|TRBJ1-2
TGTGCCAGCAGCCTTCGACAGAACCTCTATGGCTACTCCTTC
CASSLRQNLYGYSF
>many|TRBD1|TRBV5-1|TRBJ2-6
TGCGCCAGCAGCCCAGGGGGCGCTTTCTCTGGGGCCAACGTCCTGACTTTC
CASSPGGAFSGANVLTF
>many|NA|TRBV6-6|TRBJ2-1
TGTGCCAGCAGACCGGACGGAAGCTCCTACAATGAGCAGTTCTTC
CASRPDGSSYNEQFF
>many|NA|TRBV6-5|TRBJ2-2
TGTGCCAGCAGTTACCACGATGACAGGAACACCGGGGAGCTGTTTTTT
CASSYHDDRNTGELFF
>few|NA|TRBV5-1|TRBJ1-1
TGCGCCAGCAGCTTCGAGGGGACTGAAGCTTTCTTT
CASSFEGTEAFF
>many|NA|TRBV20-1|TRBJ1-5
TGCAGTGCTAGAGCAAATAGCAATCAGCCCCAGCATTTT
CSARANSNQPQHF
>many|NA|TRBV9|TRBJ2-1
TGTGCCAGCAGCGGAGAACGGAGGCATGAGCAGTTCTTC
CASSGERRHEQFF
>few|TRBD2|TRBV6-2/TRBV6-3|TRBJ2-7
TGTGCCAGCAGGACTAGCGGGACTAGCTCCTACGAGCAGTACTTC
CASRTSGTSSYEQYF
>many|TRBD2|TRBV20-1|TRBJ2-2
TGCAGTGCTAGGAGGGCTAGCGGAAGACTCACCGGGGAGCTGTTTTTT
CSARRASGRLTGELFF